These 18 T cell receptor beta chains came from one sample sequenced in a study of T cell repertoires in cytomegalovirus infection. No antigen has been identified for these receptors. TCRdb fed the reads into MiXCR, producing one record per CDR3 protein. The repertoire includes about 920,000 distinct CDR3 sequences, less than 35% of them detected once, and roughly an eighth sits in the top ten. The sequenced sample was cultured CD8+ T cells from PBMCs, obtained from culture after CMV antigen stimulation. The receptors derive from a human donor in good health (CMV status not recorded). Some clones in this sample may be carry-over from other donors' samples.

With respect to this clonotype: A read error may account for a junction end that differs from germline. The chain combines TRBV29-1 with TRBJ1-2, with D unresolved. CDR1 is SQVTM, CDR2 ANQGSEA, per germline. CDR3 size: 12 residues. Here the CDR3 reads CGVEGPRHGYTF. CDR3 in DNA: TGCGGCGTTGAAGGCCCCCGTCATGGCTACACCTTC.

In its sample, this clonotype was seen a few times. The gene calls are TRBV7-9 and TRBJ1-4, with D unresolved. CDR3 length equals 14 residues. Deletions cut 8 bases from V and 4 bases from J, with 14 bases between. Germline V lookup: CDR1 SEHNR, CDR2 FQNEAQ (reference sequence). The CDR3 reads CASRDMALNEKLFF. In DNA, the CDR3 is TGTGCCAGCCGCGATATGGCCCTTAATGAAAAACTGTTTTTT. Full variable domain (missing parts from reference TRBV7-9 and TRBJ1-4): DTGVSQNPRHKITKRGQNVTFRCDPISEHNRLYWYRQTLGQGPEFLTYFQNEAQLEKSRLLSDRFSAERPKGSFSTLEIQRTEQGDSAMYLCASRDMALNEKLFFGSGTQLSVL.

The rearrangement links TRBV10-3 to TRBJ2-7; D uncertain. The CDR3 has 12 amino acids. The V gene lost 10 bases and the J gene lost 2 bases, with 12 bases spanning the gap. Germline CDR1 reads ENHRY; CDR2 reads SYGVKD. CDR3 loop: CATGVGTYEQYF. CDR3 DNA: TGTGCCACTGGGGTGGGGACCTACGAGCAGTACTTC.

CDR3 DNA sequence: TGTGCCAGCAGTTTCTCCGACAGGGGTGGGCATGAGCAGTTCTTC. Translation gives CASSFSDRGGHEQFF. The V gene is TRBV27, the J gene TRBJ2-1; 8 bases align to TRBD1. In germline, CDR1 is MNHEY, CDR2 SMNVEV (reference sequence). The CDR3 runs to 15 residues. Losses at the gene ends were 3 bases for V and 8 bases for J; bases not matched to a gene: 9.

Only a few counts were recorded for this clonotype. This chain connects TRBV10-3 to TRBJ1-2; D ambiguous. Germline V lookup: CDR1 ENHRY, CDR2 SYGVKD. Trimming pared 6 bases from V and 4 bases from J, leaving 27 bases between. This CDR3 is built from 18 residues. CDR3: CAIRTWGESNTSLYGYTF. CDR3 bases: TGTGCCATCAGGACCTGGGGAGAGTCCAACACCTCCCTCTATGGCTACACCTTC.

As to this clonotype: Relative to the germline gene, one junction end is altered; a read error may explain this. The rearrangement joins TRBV5-1 to TRBJ1-2, with D unclear. Germline V gene lookup returns CDR1 SGHRS and CDR2 YFSETQ. CDR3 size: 13 residues. The CDR3 DNA reads TGCGCCAGCAGCTTGAATCCGACCCTTGGCTGCACCTTC. Amino acids: CASSLNPTLGCTF. The entire variable domain, with the rest obtained from reference TRBV5-1 and TRBJ1-2, is as follows: KAGVTQTPRYLIKTRGQQVTLSCSPISGHRSVSWYQQTPGQGLQFLFEYFSETQRNKGNFPGRFSGRQFSNSRSEMNVSTLELGDSALYLCASSLNPTLGCTFGSGTRLTVV.

This clonotype was detected only a few times. This chain links TRBV10-3 with TRBJ2-2, with D perhaps matching TRBD2 (5 bases). Germline-derived CDR1 and CDR2 are ENHRY and SYGVKD. The germline V and J ends were trimmed by 2 bases and 4 bases, with 14 bases remaining between them. The CDR3 is 16 residues long. In DNA form, the CDR3 reads TGTGCCATCAGTGAGGGGAGCGGTGCGGTCACCGGGGAGCTGTTTTTT. Translated, it gives CAISEGSGAVTGELFF.

J is TRBJ1-1 and V is TRBV12-3 or TRBV12-4; a weak D match, TRBD1 (5 bases). The CDR3 length is 13 residues. The ends were cut back, 10 bases at V and 0 bases at J, with 12 bases in the middle. The CDR3 region has the DNA TGTGCCAACTTCAGGGCGGTGAACACTGAAGCTTTCTTT. Protein sequence: CANFRAVNTEAFF.

The chain links TRBV20-1 to TRBJ1-1; TRBD1 matches at 7 bases. V shed 2 bases, J shed 4 bases, and the junction held 13 bases outside the gene matches. This CDR3 comprises 16 residues. CDR1 and CDR2 (germline): DFQATT, SNEGSKA (reference sequence). DNA for the CDR3: TGCAGTGCTAGAATTGACAGGGAGATATGGATCACTGAAGCTTTCTTT. It specifies CSARIDREIWITEAFF.

This clonotype was recorded many times. The chain recombines TRBV5-6 with TRBJ2-2; TRBD2 is a possible D gene (7 bases). Trimming removed 4 bases at V and 4 bases at J, with 8 bases between. The CDR3 is 13 amino acids. Germline CDR1 and CDR2: SGHDT and YYEEEE. This chain's CDR3 is CASSRGGTGELFF. CDR3 coding DNA: TGTGCCAGCAGCAGGGGGGGCACCGGGGAGCTGTTTTTT. The full variable domain, its missing parts supplied by reference TRBV5-6 and TRBJ2-2, is DAGVTQSPTHLIKTRGQQVTLRCSPKSGHDTVSWYQQALGQGPQFIFQYYEEEERQRGNFPDRFSGHQFPNYSSELNVNALLLGDSALYLCASSRGGTGELFFGEGSRLTVL.

This clonotype showed up just a few times. V is TRBV19 and J is TRBJ2-5; 9 bases fit TRBD2. The trim removed 3 bases at V and 7 bases at J, leaving 9 bases unmatched. This CDR3 has 15 amino acids. Germline V gene lookup returns CDR1 LNHDA and CDR2 SQIVND (reference sequence). CDR3 in DNA: TGTGCCAGTAGTATTTCAGCGGGGGGCTCAGGGACCCAGTACTTC. Its protein is CASSISAGGSGTQYF.

The CDR3 is CASSRQPGDTRGETQYF. DNA for the CDR3: TGTGCCAGCTCACGCCAACCGGGGGACACTCGGGGGGAGACCCAGTACTTC. This chain uses TRBV18 with TRBJ2-5; either TRBD1 or TRBD2 may supply D (6 bases each). The CDR3 is 17 residues long. Looked up from germline, CDR1 is KGHSH and CDR2 is LQKENI. V was clipped by 4 bases and J by 5 bases, with 23 bases between them.

The CDR3 DNA is TGTGCCAGCAGCCTGTCCGGGTCTACCTACGAGCAGTACTTC. Its protein is CASSLSGSTYEQYF. V usage is TRBV13 and J usage is TRBJ2-7; no definite D call. The V end lost 5 bases, the J end lost 2 bases, and 13 bases lay between the germline ends. Looked up from germline, CDR1 is PRHDT and CDR2 is FYEKMQ (reference sequence). CDR3 length: 14 amino acids.

The V gene is TRBV11-3, the J gene TRBJ2-1; 8 bases are a match to TRBD2. Germline V gives CDR1 SGHNT, CDR2 YENEEA. This CDR3 contains 15 residues. With V trimmed by 5 bases and J by 7 bases, 10 bases remained unmatched. CDR3 residues: CASSSRVAGTNEQFF. The CDR3 region has the DNA TGTGCCAGCAGCAGCCGGGTAGCGGGGACTAATGAGCAGTTCTTC.

This clonotype was seen more than once but under ten times. V is TRBV4-1 and J is TRBJ2-3; TRBD2 matches 10 bases. This CDR3 has 16 amino acids. Trimming took 4 bases from V and 0 from J; bases not matched to a gene: 4. Germline CDR1 reads MGHRA; CDR2 reads YSYEKL. The CDR3 here is CASSRILAGSTDTQYF. CDR3 nucleotide sequence: TGCGCCAGCAGCCGAATACTAGCGGGGAGCACAGATACGCAGTATTTT.

This clonotype was observed once. V and J are TRBV2 and TRBJ2-2, with D uncertain. Germline V gives CDR1 SNHLY, CDR2 FYNNEI. The germline V and J ends were trimmed by 7 bases and 7 bases, with 10 bases remaining between them. This CDR3 is 12 amino acids long. The chain's CDR3 is CASISRGGELFF. In DNA, the CDR3 is TGTGCCAGCATCTCTAGAGGCGGGGAGCTGTTTTTT. Full variable domain (outside the CDR3, taken from reference TRBV2 and TRBJ2-2): EPEVTQTPSHQVTQMGQEVILRCVPISNHLYFYWYRQILGQKVEFLVSFYNNEISEKSEIFDDQFSVERPDGSNFTLKIRSTKLEDSAMYFCASISRGGELFFGEGSRLTVL.

This clonotype was counted between two and nine times. The chain couples TRBV5-7 to TRBJ2-3; the D gene is possibly TRBD2 (6 bases). TRBV5-7 counts as an open reading frame of uncertain function. Trimming cost V 0 bases and J 5 bases, with 13 bases left between them. CDR3 size: 15 residues. Here the CDR3 DNA reads TGTGCCAGCAGCTTGGTTAGATGGCGGGGAGATACGCAGTATTTT. Protein sequence: CASSLVRWRGDTQYF.

This clonotype showed up many times. V gene TRBV7-2 combines with J gene TRBJ2-1; TRBD2 matches 9 bases. The CDR3 has 14 amino acids. The ends lost 2 bases at V and 9 bases at J; junction bases unmatched: 5. CDR1 is SGHTA, CDR2 FQGNSA, per germline. CDR3 protein: CASSLKLAGAEQFF. CDR3 nucleotides: TGTGCCAGCAGCTTAAAACTAGCGGGCGCTGAGCAGTTCTTC.